The T cell receptor beta chain described here comes from a study of shared clonotypes between healthy human individuals. Study-level findings and limits: Generation probability values for non-shared clonotypes were lower than those for clonotypes shared by all four donors. Rarefaction showed sorted-subset sequencing was incomplete despite large depth. With a handful of donors compared, roughly 5% of naive CD4 clonotypes were shared.

V was shortened by 5 bases and J by 6 bases, with 19 bases between the two germline ends. Germline CDR1 reads SGHTA; CDR2 reads FQGNSA. The CDR3 length is 15 residues. For this clone: As yet, its antigen is unknown.

The repertoire was sequenced with immunoSEQ multiplex PCR; TCRdb's copy has only in-frame clones and lacks some. The sample has roughly 2.4 million clones, approximately 95% seen once. Donors comprised healthy HIV-negative adults lacking recent acute infections or vaccinations. The TCR was taken from a man aged 18 to 35 in good health. The rearrangement links TRBV7-2 to TRBJ1-2; D is possibly TRBD1 (5 bases). The sample consisted of naive CD4+ T cells sorted from blood. The subset denotes: CD45RA+ positively selected. CDR3 region: CASSLSGINSNGYTF. CDR3 nucleotide sequence: TGTGCCAGCAGCCTCTCAGGGATCAATAGCAATGGCTACACCTTC.